Listed below are T cell receptor beta chains from one sample, sequenced in a study of cytomegalovirus exposure and HLA in healthy donors. Some clones are missing from TCRdb's copy, which holds only in-frame ones; the method was immunoSEQ multiplex PCR. The sample shows 130,000 to 150,000 clones, around 80% of them seen only once. Sequenced sample: PBMCs. All receptors derive from a female donor in good health and CMV-seronegative. CDR3s include the opening cysteine and the closing phenylalanine or tryptophan. A D gene is named only where the DNA matches it firmly. Expanded clones are given a class, and other clones once, few, many or no size at all.

.	TRBD2	TRBV11-1	TRBJ2-7	CASTLTSGGAFSYEQYF	TGTGCCAGCACCTTGACTAGCGGGGGGGCCTTCTCCTACGAGCAGTACTTC
.	.	TRBV14	TRBJ2-2	CASSPRPGQLQNTGELFF	TGTGCCAGCAGTCCCCGACCGGGACAATTACAGAACACCGGGGAGCTGTTTTTT
.	.	TRBV15	TRBJ2-7	CATSDGVRYEQYF	TGTGCCACCAGTGACGGGGTTCGGTACGAGCAGTACTTC
.	TRBD1	TRBV6-5	TRBJ1-2	CASSYWTGLSYGYTF	TGTGCCAGCAGTTACTGGACAGGGCTATCCTATGGCTACACCTTC
.	.	TRBV28	TRBJ1-2	CASSSRQNRTF	TGTGCCAGCAGTTCCCGACAGAATCGGACCTTC
few	.	TRBV11-2	TRBJ1-2	CASSLVGYGYTF	TGTGCCAGCAGCTTAGTCGGTTATGGCTACACCTTC
.	.	TRBV28	TRBJ2-7	CASSLTGITPEQYF	TGTGCCAGCAGCCTAACAGGAATTACCCCCGAGCAGTACTTC
.	TRBD2	TRBV5-4	TRBJ2-2	CASSLLGTSGSDLRTGELFF	TGTGCCAGCAGCTTGTTGGGGACTAGCGGGAGTGATTTACGCACCGGGGAGCTGTTTTTT
few	.	TRBV5-6	TRBJ2-7	CASSLGSNNYEQYF	TGTGCCAGCAGCTTGGGTTCTAATAACTACGAGCAGTACTTC
.	TRBD1	TRBV27	TRBJ1-2	CASAGQGANYGYPF	TGTGCCAGTGCCGGACAGGGGGCTAACTATGGCTACCCCTTC
.	TRBD1	TRBV6-4	TRBJ2-1	CASSLNGQGLNEQFF	TGTGCCAGCAGTCTGAACGGACAGGGCCTAAATGAGCAGTTCTTC
few	.	TRBV5-4	TRBJ2-3	CASSRGDALTDTQYF	TGTGCCAGCAGCCGAGGAGACGCGCTCACAGATACGCAGTATTTT
few	.	TRBV7-9	TRBJ1-5	CASSLSTGQPQHF	TGTGCCAGCAGCTTATCGACGGGGCAGCCCCAGCATTTT
.	.	TRBV5-1	TRBJ2-2	CASSLDGPGELFF	TGCGCCAGCAGCTTGGACGGTCCCGGGGAGCTGTTTTTT
few	.	TRBV5-1	TRBJ2-1	CASSSEGPYNEQFF	TGCGCCAGCAGCTCCGAGGGCCCCTACAATGAGCAGTTCTTC
.	.	TRBV23-1	TRBJ1-5	CASRLCSGPKYSNQPQHF	TGCGCCAGCAGGCTTTGCTCAGGGCCTAAATATAGCAATCAGCCCCAGCATTTT
.	TRBD2	TRBV5-4	TRBJ2-1	CASSQSSGRDNEQFF	TGTGCCAGCAGCCAATCTAGCGGTCGGGACAATGAGCAGTTCTTC
.	TRBD2	TRBV7-2	TRBJ2-5	CASSLLAGVQETQYF	TGTGCCAGCAGCTTGCTAGCGGGGGTTCAAGAGACCCAGTACTTC
once	TRBD2	TRBV27	TRBJ2-1	CASSAPLTSGRGNEQFF	TGTGCCAGCAGCGCCCCCCTTACTAGCGGGAGGGGCAATGAGCAGTTCTTC
.	.	TRBV7-9	TRBJ1-1	CASTRDKNTEAFF	TGTGCCAGCACCCGGGACAAGAACACTGAAGCTTTCTTT